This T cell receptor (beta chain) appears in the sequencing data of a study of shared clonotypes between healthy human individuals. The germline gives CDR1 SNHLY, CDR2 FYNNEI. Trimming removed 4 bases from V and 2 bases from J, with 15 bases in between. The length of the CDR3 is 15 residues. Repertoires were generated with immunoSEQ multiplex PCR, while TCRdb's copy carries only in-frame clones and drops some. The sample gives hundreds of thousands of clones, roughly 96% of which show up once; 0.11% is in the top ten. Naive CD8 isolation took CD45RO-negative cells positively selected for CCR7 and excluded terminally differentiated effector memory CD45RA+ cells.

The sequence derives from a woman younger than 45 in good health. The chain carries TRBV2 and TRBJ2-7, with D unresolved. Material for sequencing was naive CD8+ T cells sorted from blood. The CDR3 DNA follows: TGTGCCAGCAGTGCTCCCCGTTCGGGTACCTACGAGCAGTACTTC. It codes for CASSAPRSGTYEQYF.